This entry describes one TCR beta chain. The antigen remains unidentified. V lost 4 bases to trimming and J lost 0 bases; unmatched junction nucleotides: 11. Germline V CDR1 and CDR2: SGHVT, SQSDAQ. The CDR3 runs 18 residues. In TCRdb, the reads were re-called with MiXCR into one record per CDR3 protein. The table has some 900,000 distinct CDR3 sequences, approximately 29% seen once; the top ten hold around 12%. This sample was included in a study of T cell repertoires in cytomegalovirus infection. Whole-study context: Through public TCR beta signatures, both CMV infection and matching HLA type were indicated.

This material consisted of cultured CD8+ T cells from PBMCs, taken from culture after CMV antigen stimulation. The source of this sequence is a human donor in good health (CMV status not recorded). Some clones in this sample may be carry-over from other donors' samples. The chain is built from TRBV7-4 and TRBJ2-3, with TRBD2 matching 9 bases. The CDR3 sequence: CASSSSSGETPSTDTQYF. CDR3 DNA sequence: TGTGCCAGCAGCTCGTCTAGCGGGGAGACTCCTAGCACAGATACGCAGTATTTT.